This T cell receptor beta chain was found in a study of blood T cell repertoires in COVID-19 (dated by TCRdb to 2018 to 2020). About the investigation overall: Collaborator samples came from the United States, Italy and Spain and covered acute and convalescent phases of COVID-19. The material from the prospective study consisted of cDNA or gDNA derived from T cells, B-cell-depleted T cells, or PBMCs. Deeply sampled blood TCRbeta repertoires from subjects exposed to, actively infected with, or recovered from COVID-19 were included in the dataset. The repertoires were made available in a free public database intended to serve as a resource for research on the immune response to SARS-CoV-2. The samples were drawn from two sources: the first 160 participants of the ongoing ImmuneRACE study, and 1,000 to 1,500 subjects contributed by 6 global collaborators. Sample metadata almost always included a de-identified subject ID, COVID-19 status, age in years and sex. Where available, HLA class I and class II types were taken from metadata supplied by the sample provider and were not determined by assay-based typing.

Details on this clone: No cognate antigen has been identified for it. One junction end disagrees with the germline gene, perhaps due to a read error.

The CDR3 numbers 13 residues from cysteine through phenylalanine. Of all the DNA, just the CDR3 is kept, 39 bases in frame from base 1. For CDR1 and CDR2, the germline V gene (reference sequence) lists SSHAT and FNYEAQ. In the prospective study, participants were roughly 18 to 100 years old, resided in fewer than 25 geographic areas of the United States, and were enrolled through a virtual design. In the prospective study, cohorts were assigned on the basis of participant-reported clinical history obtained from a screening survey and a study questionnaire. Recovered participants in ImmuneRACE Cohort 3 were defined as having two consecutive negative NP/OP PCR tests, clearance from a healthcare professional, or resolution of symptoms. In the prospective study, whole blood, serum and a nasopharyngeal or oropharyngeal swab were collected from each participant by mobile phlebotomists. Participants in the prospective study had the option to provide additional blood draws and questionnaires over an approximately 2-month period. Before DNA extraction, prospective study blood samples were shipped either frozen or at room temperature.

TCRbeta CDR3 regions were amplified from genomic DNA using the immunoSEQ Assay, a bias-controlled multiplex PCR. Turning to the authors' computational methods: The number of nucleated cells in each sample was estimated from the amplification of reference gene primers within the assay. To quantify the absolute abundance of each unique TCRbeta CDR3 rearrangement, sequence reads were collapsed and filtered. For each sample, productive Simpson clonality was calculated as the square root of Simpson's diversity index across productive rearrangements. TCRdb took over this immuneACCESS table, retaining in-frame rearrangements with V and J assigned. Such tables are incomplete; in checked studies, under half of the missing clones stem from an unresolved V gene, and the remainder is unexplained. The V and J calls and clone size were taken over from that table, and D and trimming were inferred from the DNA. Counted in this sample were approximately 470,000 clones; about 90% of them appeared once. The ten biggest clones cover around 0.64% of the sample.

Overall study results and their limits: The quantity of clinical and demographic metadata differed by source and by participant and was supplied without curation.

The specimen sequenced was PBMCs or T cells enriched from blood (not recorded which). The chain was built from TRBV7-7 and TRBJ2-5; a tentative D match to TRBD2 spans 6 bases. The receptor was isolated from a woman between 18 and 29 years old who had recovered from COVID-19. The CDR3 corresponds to CASSRDSGETQYF. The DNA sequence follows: TGTGCTAGCAGCCGAGACAGCGGGGAGACCCAGTACTTC.